These 5 T cell receptor beta chains share one sample of origin, sequenced in a study of Ad26.COV2.S vaccination and SARS-CoV-2 variants. Treatment given: some 19 received Ad26.COV2.S at low or high dose, single or two shots; about 5 received placebo; per-sample allocation not given. The investigators took samples on day 63 after the first vaccine or placebo injection. Clones were read by immunoSEQ multiplex PCR, and TCRdb kept only the in-frame ones, dropping some. The profile covers some 290,000 clones, with around 84% appearing a single time and more than 1.5% taken by the ten largest. Specimen: peripheral blood, collected in a trial of Ad26.COV2.S vaccine versus placebo. The receptors shown here come from a person aged 18-60 years who received the Ad26.COV2.S COVID-19 vaccine or a placebo.

This chain's CDR3 is CASSRRTGHGELFF. CDR3 in DNA: TGTGCCAGCAGTCGCAGGACAGGGCACGGGGAGCTGTTTTTT. The chain links TRBV27 to TRBJ2-2; TRBD1 matches at 8 bases. This CDR3 spans 14 amino acids. The V gene end was trimmed by 5 bases and the J gene end by 7 bases; junction bases not matched to a gene: 6. CDR1 and CDR2 (germline): MNHEY, SMNVEV (reference sequence).

This sequence joins TRBV5-6 and TRBJ2-5; 8 positions agree with TRBD2. V was clipped by 4 bases and J by 4 bases; unmatched bases: 12. This CDR3 comprises 16 residues. CDR1 and CDR2 from the germline V gene are SGHDT and YYEEEE. CDR3 nucleotides: TGTGCCAGCAGCCAAAAAATGGCGGGGGGTTTAGAGACCCAGTACTTC. Protein: CASSQKMAGGLETQYF.

The chain combines TRBV10-3 with TRBJ1-1; 8 nucleotides agree with TRBD1. The J segment lost 2 bases and the V segment lost 6 bases, leaving 11 bases of the junction unmatched. The CDR3 is made up of 16 amino acids. Germline V gives CDR1 ENHRY, CDR2 SYGVKD. The CDR3 nucleotides read TGTGCCATCAGCGATAGGACAGGGCGGGGAAACACTGAAGCTTTCTTT. This sequence encodes CAISDRTGRGNTEAFF.

This clone was seen a single time. The V call is TRBV10-3, the J call TRBJ2-1; D is unresolved. With 6 bases removed from V and 8 bases from J, the gap between germline ends came to 8 bases. Germline CDR1 reads ENHRY; CDR2 reads SYGVKD. The CDR3 has 11 amino acids. The CDR3 region is CAISPKDEQFF. The CDR3 nucleotides read TGTGCCATCAGCCCGAAGGATGAGCAGTTCTTC.

This rearrangement joins TRBV4-3 to TRBJ2-3; TRBD1 or TRBD2 may be the D gene (5 bases each). Germline-derived CDR1 and CDR2 are LGHNA and YSLEER. The V end lost 1 base, the J end lost 0 bases, and 26 bases lay between the germline ends. This CDR3 spans 21 amino acids. DNA of the CDR3: TGCGCCAGCAGCCAAGGGTGGACAAGTGAGCGGAAGTACTCTAGCACAGATACGCAGTATTTT. Its translation: CASSQGWTSERKYSSTDTQYF.